The 13 T cell receptor beta chains presented below share a single source sample, sequenced in a study of response to subunit inactivated influenza vaccine. TCRdb fed the RT-PCR reads into MiXCR, producing one record per CDR3 protein. The sample yields 300,000 to 350,000 distinct CDR3 sequences, 21% seen once. The sequences come from PBMCs from blood, collected approximately 20 months after vaccination. Receptors originate from a man aged 50-75 years who received an inactivated influenza vaccine.

V gene TRBV5-1 combines with J gene TRBJ2-1, with TRBD2 matching 9 bases. The junction had 6 bases not matched to a gene; V was cut back by 0 bases and J by 8 bases. The germline V gene has CDR1 SGHRS and CDR2 YFSETQ. The CDR3 consists of 15 residues. CDR3 bases: TGCGCCAGCAGCTTGGTTAGCGGGGGCCTAGATGAGCAGTTCTTC. Its protein is CASSLVSGGLDEQFF.

The rearrangement links TRBV6-5 to TRBJ2-3, with D uncertain. Looked up from germline, CDR1 is MNHEY and CDR2 is SVGAGI. CDR3 length: 11 residues. V shed 1 base and J shed 7 bases, with 3 bases lying between them. The CDR3 DNA is TGTGCCAGCAGTTACTTGCATACGCAGTATTTT. Protein sequence: CASSYLHTQYF.

The rearrangement uses TRBV5-1 and TRBJ2-3; 9 nucleotides agree with TRBD1. Germline CDR1 and CDR2: SGHRS and YFSETQ. Unmatched junction bases numbered 6, after V lost 0 bases and J lost 4 bases. The CDR3 runs to 16 residues. CDR3 protein: CASSLDGQGIADTQYF. CDR3 in DNA: TGCGCCAGCAGCTTGGATGGACAGGGGATTGCAGATACGCAGTATTTT.

This clonotype was detected many times. The chain uses TRBV2 and TRBJ1-1; no firm D call. The CDR3 length is 13 residues. The V end lost 7 bases, the J end lost 1 base, and 10 bases lay between the germline ends. Germline loops: CDR1 SNHLY, CDR2 FYNNEI. CDR3 sequence: CASMRTENTEAFF. The CDR3 coding sequence is TGTGCCAGCATGCGGACGGAGAACACTGAAGCTTTCTTT.

The DNA for the CDR3 is TGTGCCAGCACCCGGTGTAGAGGGAACTATAATTCACCCCTCCACTTT. Encoded protein: CASTRCRGNYNSPLHF. The V gene is TRBV21-1, the J gene TRBJ1-6. TRBV21-1 corresponds to a pseudogene. The CDR3 is made up of 16 amino acids.

Only a few counts were recorded for this clonotype. The chain has TRBV5-1 and TRBJ1-5, with TRBD1 matching over 9 bases. The CDR3 totals 14 residues. J lost 7 bases, V lost 1 base, and 3 bases had no gene match. CDR1 is SGHRS and CDR2 is YFSETQ in the germline V gene. In DNA form, the CDR3 reads TGCGCCAGCAGCTTGCGGACAGGGGACCAGCCCCAGCATTTT. Protein product: CASSLRTGDQPQHF.

CDR3 region: CASGLGRHEQYF. For the CDR3, the DNA is TGTGCCAGTGGACTAGGTCGCCACGAGCAGTACTTC. The chain recombines TRBV3-1 with TRBJ2-7; 7 positions match TRBD2. Trimming took 9 bases from V and 5 from J; bases not matched to a gene: 7. Germline CDR1 is LGHDT and CDR2 is YNNKEL (reference sequence). The CDR3 runs to 12 residues.

This clonotype was detected only a few times. The chain joins TRBV2 to TRBJ1-4; D remains unclear. Between the trimmed V and J ends, which lost 7 bases and 0 bases, there was a span of 6 bases. Germline V gene sequence: CDR1 SNHLY, CDR2 FYNNEI. The CDR3 is 13 amino acids. The CDR3 region is CASTYTTNEKLFF. In DNA, the CDR3 is TGTGCCAGCACATATACAACTAATGAAAAACTGTTTTTT.

This clonotype was observed a handful of times. The J gene is TRBJ2-1, the V gene TRBV29-1; no firm D call. Germline loops: CDR1 SQVTM, CDR2 ANQGSEA. V was pared by 2 bases and J by 2 bases, with 10 bases between. The CDR3 is 14 amino acids. CDR3 region: CSVETWATYNEQFF. The DNA of the CDR3 is TGCAGCGTTGAAACTTGGGCAACCTACAATGAGCAGTTCTTC.

The chain uses TRBV7-9 and TRBJ1-1; D perhaps matches TRBD1 (5 bases). V was trimmed by 3 bases and J by 4 bases, leaving 15 bases between them. The germline CDR1 and CDR2 sequences are SEHNR and FQNEAQ (reference sequence). The CDR3 is 15 amino acids. The CDR3 is CASSLVGQGGTEAFF. The CDR3 bases are TGTGCCAGCAGCTTGGTTGGCCAGGGTGGCACTGAAGCTTTCTTT.

V gene TRBV14 combines with J gene TRBJ2-1; no reliable D call. Per the germline V gene, CDR1 is SGHDN and CDR2 is FVKESK. The CDR3 is 11 residues long. Trimming took off 5 bases at V and 9 bases at J, with 8 bases between the two ends. DNA of the CDR3: TGTGCCAGCAGCTACTCCAGTGAGCAGTTCTTC. It specifies CASSYSSEQFF. Combining the CDR3 with reference TRBV14 and TRBJ2-1 gives the whole variable domain EAGVTQFPSHSVIEKGQTVTLRCDPISGHDNLYWYRRVMGKEIKFLLHFVKESKQDESGMPNNRFLAERTGGTYSTLKVQPAELEDSGVYFCASSYSSEQFFGPGTRLTVL.

This sequence joins TRBV4-2 and TRBJ2-1, with 15 nucleotides matching TRBD2. Germline trimming cut 0 bases from V and 4 bases from J; bases unmatched to any gene: 4. This CDR3 has 18 amino acids. CDR1 LGHNA and CDR2 YNFKEQ come from the germline V gene. The CDR3 is CASSQEPGLAGGYNEQFF. CDR3 nucleotides: TGTGCCAGCAGCCAAGAACCGGGACTAGCGGGGGGATACAATGAGCAGTTCTTC.

This clonotype occurred many times. The genes are TRBV6-1 and TRBJ2-7; perhaps D is TRBD1 or TRBD2 (7 bases each). Per the germline V gene, CDR1 is MNHNS and CDR2 is SASEGT. CDR3 length: 14 residues. Trimming stripped 5 bases from V and 9 bases from J, with 20 bases between. The CDR3 DNA follows: TGTGCCAGCAGTCCCCCGGGGAGGGGGCGGGGGCAGTACTTC. Translating gives CASSPPGRGRGQYF.